This TCR beta chain was sequenced for a study of blood T cells in healthy people across ages. A second about 7 to 11 cycle PCR used barcoded and J-beta primers. TCRdb reprocessed the 5' RACE reads with MiXCR, giving one entry per CDR3 protein. The sample has hundreds of thousands of distinct CDR3 sequences; 47% are singletons. The source material was blood. This receptor was identified in a man older than 75 in good health.

The CDR3 region is CSARDSGRGIGGELFF. The CDR3, as DNA: TGCAGTGCTAGAGACAGTGGCAGGGGGATAGGCGGGGAGCTGTTTTTT. This rearrangement joins TRBV20-1 to TRBJ2-2; 7 bases map to TRBD1. The trim removed 0 bases at V and 7 bases at J, leaving 11 bases unmatched. CDR1 DFQATT and CDR2 SNEGSKA come from the germline V gene (reference sequence). The CDR3 has 16 amino acids.